This T cell receptor beta chain came from a study of CD8 T cells in ankylosing spondylitis. This clonotype was detected a few times. V gave up 1 base and J gave up 0 bases, with 10 bases separating them. This CDR3 spans 15 amino acids. The germline V gene has CDR1 MNHNS and CDR2 SASEGT. TCRdb ran MiXCR on the 5' RACE reads and lists one entry per CDR3 protein. The data show 100,000 or so distinct CDR3 sequences, approximately 25% seen once. The receptor comes from a male donor with ankylosing spondylitis. The specimen sequenced was synovial fluid, either unsorted or a sorted T cell fraction (not recorded which). This chain uses TRBV6-1 with TRBJ2-7; D is ambiguous. The CDR3, as DNA: TGTGCCAGCAGTGAAGGGTGGAGAGGCTCCTACGAGCAGTACTTC. Encoded protein: CASSEGWRGSYEQYF.